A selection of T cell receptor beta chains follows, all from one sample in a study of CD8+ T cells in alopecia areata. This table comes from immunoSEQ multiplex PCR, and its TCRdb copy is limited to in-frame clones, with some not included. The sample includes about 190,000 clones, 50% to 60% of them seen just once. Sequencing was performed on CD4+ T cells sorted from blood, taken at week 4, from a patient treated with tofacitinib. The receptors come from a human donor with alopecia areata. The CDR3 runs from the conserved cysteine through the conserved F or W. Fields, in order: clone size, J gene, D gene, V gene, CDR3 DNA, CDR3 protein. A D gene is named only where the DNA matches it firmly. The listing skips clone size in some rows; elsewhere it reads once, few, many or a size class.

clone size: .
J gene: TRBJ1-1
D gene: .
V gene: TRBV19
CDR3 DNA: TGTGCCAGTAGTATAAGGCTGAACACTGAAGCTTTCTTT
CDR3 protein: CASSIRLNTEAFF

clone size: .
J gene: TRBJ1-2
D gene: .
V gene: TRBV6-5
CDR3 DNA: TGTGCCAGCAGTTACCATGCGAGAGACTATGGCTACACCTTC
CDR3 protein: CASSYHARDYGYTF

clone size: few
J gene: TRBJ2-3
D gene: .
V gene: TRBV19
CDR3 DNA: TGTGCCAGTAGAAGCAGGAGGGGACGCACAGATACGCAGTATTTT
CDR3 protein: CASRSRRGRTDTQYF

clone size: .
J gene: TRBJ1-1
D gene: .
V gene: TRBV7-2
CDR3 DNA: TGTGCCAGCAGCTCTAGGGTGGACACTGAAGCTTTCTTT
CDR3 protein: CASSSRVDTEAFF

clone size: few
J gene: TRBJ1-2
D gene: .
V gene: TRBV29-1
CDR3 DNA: TGCAGCGTGACGACAGGCCCGGCGGGTTCCTATGGCTACACCTTC
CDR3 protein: CSVTTGPAGSYGYTF

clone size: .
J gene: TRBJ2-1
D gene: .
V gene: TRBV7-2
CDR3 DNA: TGTGCCAGCAGCTCGGACCGAAATGAGCAGTTCTTC
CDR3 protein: CASSSDRNEQFF

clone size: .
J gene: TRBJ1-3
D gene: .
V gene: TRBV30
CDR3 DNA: TGTGCCTGGAGTCCAACGGGACCGCAAGGAAACACCATATATTTT
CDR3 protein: CAWSPTGPQGNTIYF

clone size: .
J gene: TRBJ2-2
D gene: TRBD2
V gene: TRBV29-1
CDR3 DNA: TGCAGCGTTTGTCGGCTAGCGGGAGTCGAAGCCGGGGAGCTGTTTTTT
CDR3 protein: CSVCRLAGVEAGELFF

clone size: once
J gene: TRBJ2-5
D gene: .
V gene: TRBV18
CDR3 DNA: TGTGCCAGCTCACCACCCTCGCGGAAGGGGACCCAGTACTTC
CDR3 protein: CASSPPSRKGTQYF

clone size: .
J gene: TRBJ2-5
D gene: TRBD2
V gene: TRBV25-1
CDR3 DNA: TGTGCCAGCAGCTTGACTAGCGCTGGGACCCAGTACTTC
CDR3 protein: CASSLTSAGTQYF

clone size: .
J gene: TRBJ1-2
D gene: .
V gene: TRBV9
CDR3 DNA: TGTGCCAGCAGCACTACTGACAGCTCCGGGGGCTACACCTTC
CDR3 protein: CASSTTDSSGGYTF

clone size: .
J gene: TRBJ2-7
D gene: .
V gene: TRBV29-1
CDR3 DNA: TGCAGCGTTGCTGCAGATTCCTACGAGCAGTACTTC
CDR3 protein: CSVAADSYEQYF

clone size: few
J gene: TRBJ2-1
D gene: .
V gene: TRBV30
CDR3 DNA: TGTGCCTGGAGTGTAGGAAGATCAAGTGAGCAGTTCTTC
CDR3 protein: CAWSVGRSSEQFF

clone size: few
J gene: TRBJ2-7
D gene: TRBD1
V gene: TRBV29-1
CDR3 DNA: TGCAGCGCCCGACAGGGCCGAGGAGAGCAGTACTTC
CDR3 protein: CSARQGRGEQYF

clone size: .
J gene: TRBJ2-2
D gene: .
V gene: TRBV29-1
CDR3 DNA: TGCAGCGTTGATCTTAGCCTGAACCCCGGGGAGCTGTTTTTT
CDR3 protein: CSVDLSLNPGELFF

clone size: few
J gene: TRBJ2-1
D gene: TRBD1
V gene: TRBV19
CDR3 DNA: TGTGCCAGTAGCCGCGACAGGGGTGATGAGCAGTTCTTC
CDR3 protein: CASSRDRGDEQFF

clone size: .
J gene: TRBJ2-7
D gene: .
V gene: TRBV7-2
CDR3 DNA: TGTGCCAGCAGCTTCTACAGGGTGGCCTCGAGGGAGCAGTACTTC
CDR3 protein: CASSFYRVASREQYF

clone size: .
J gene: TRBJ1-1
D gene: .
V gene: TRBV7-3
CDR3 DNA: TGTGCCAGCAGCTTAGAAGGGGGAGGGAGCACTGAAGCTTTCTTT
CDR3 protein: CASSLEGGGSTEAFF

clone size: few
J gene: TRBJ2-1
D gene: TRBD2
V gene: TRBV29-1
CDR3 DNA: TGCAGCGTTGGGCGGGGGGCGTCCGTTGGTGAGCAGTTCTTC
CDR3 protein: CSVGRGASVGEQFF

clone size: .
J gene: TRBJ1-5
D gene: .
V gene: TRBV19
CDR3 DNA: TGTGCCAGTAGTGCACAGGCTCAGCCCCAGCATTTT
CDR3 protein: CASSAQAQPQHF

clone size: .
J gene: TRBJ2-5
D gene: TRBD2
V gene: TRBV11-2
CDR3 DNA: TGTGCCAGCAGCTCCGGAGTGGTGCAGGGACTAGGGGAGACCCAGTACTTC
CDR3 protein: CASSSGVVQGLGETQYF

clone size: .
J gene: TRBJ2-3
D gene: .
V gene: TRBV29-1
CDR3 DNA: TGCAGCGCAGGAGACACAGATACGCAGTATTTT
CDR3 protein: CSAGDTDTQYF

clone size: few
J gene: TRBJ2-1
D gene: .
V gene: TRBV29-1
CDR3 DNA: TGCAGCGTTGGGATGGGAGCCAAGACTAGGTACAATGAGCAGTTCTTC
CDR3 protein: CSVGMGAKTRYNEQFF

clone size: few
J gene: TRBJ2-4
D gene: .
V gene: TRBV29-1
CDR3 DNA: TGCAGCGTTGAACTACGACAGGGCCGGGACTTCGCTCAGTACTTC
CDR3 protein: CSVELRQGRDFAQYF

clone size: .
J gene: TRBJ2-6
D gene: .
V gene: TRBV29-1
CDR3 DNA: TGCAGCGGCCTGGGGGGCTCTGGGGCCAACGTCCTGACTTTC
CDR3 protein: CSGLGGSGANVLTF

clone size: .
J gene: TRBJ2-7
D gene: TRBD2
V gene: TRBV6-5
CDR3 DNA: TGTGCCAGCAGTTACTCGGCTAGCGGGAGCTCCTACGAGCAGTACTTC
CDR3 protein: CASSYSASGSSYEQYF

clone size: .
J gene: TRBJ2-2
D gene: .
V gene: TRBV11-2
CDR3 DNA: TGTGCCAGCAGCTTGTTGTGGGGCGGGGAGCTGTTTTTT
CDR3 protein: CASSLLWGGELFF

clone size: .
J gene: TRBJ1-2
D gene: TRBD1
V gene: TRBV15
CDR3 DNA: TGTGCCACCAGCAGGGGACAGGGGGAAGGAGGCTACACCTTC
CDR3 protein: CATSRGQGEGGYTF

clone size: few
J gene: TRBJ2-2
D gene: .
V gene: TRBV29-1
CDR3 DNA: TGCAGCGTTTCTACCGATCTCTTAACCGGGGAGCTGTTTTTT
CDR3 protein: CSVSTDLLTGELFF

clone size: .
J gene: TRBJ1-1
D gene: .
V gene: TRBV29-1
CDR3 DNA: TGCAGCGTTGTCTCAGGGATCACTGAAGCTTTCTTT
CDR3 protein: CSVVSGITEAFF

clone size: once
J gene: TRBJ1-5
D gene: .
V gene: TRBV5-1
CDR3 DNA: TGCGCCAGCAGCTTGAGGGGGGGAGGTCAGCCCCAGCATTTT
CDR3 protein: CASSLRGGGQPQHF

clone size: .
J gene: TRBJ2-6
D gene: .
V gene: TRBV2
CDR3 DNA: TGTGCCAGCAGTGACCCAATAGCGGAAATAGGCTCTGGGGCCAACGTCCTGACTTTC
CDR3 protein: CASSDPIAEIGSGANVLTF

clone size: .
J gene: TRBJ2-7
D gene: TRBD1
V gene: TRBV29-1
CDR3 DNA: TGCAGCGTTGGAACAGGGGGAAAAGGACGCGAGCAGTACTTC
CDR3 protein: CSVGTGGKGREQYF

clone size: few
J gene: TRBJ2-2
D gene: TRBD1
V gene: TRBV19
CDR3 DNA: TGTGCCAGTAGGACGGGACAGGGGAACACCGGGGAGCTGTTTTTT
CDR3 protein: CASRTGQGNTGELFF

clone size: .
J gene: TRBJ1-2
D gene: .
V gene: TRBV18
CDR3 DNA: TGTGCCAGCTCAGCCCCCGGAGAGGTCTATGGCTACACCTTC
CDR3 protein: CASSAPGEVYGYTF

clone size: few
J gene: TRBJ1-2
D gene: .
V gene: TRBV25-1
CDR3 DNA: TGTGCCAGCAGTGTGTCAGCGAACTATGGCTACACCTTC
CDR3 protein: CASSVSANYGYTF

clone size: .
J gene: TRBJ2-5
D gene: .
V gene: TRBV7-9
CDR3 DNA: TGTGCCAGCAGCTTAGGGGCTTCAAGGGGAGAGACCCAGTACTTC
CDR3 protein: CASSLGASRGETQYF

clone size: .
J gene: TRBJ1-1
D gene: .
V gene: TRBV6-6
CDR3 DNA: TGTGCCAGCAGTTACGCTCCGGAAACTGAAGCTTTCTTT
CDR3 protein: CASSYAPETEAFF

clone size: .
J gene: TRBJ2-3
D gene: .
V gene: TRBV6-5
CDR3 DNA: TGTGCCAGCAGAGAAGGGGATACGCAGTATTTT
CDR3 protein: CASREGDTQYF

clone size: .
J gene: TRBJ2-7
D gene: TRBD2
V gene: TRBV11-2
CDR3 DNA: TGTGCCAGCAGCTTTGGGACTAGCGGCCTACCTCACGAGCAGTACTTC
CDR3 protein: CASSFGTSGLPHEQYF

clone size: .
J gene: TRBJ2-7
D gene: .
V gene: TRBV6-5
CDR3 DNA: TGTGCCAGCAGCCGGGGGTCTCGGCAGAACTACGAGCAGTACTTC
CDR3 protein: CASSRGSRQNYEQYF

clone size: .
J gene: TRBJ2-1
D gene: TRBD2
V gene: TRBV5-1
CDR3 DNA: TGCGCCAGCAGCTCAGGACTAGCGGTTAGCTCCTACAATGAGCAGTTCTTC
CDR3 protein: CASSSGLAVSSYNEQFF

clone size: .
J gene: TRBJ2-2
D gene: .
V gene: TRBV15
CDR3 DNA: TGTGCCACCAGCAGAGATGTCGCTTCCGTGGAGCTGTTTTTT
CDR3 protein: CATSRDVASVELFF

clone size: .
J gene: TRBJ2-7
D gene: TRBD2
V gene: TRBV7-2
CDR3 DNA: TGTGCCAGCAGCTGGGGACCGGGGGGACCGACCTACGAGCAGTACTTC
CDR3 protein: CASSWGPGGPTYEQYF

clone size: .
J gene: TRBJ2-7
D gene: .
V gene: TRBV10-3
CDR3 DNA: TGTGCCATCAGTGAGTGGAAAGGGGGGAGCTACGAGCAGTACTTC
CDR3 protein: CAISEWKGGSYEQYF

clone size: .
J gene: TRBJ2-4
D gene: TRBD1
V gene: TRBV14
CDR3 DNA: TGTGCCAGCAGCCCCCCGGGGACAGACAAAAACATTCAGTACTTC
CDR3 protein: CASSPPGTDKNIQYF

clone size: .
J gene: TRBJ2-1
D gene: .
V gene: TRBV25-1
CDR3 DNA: TGTGCCAGCAGACTGTACAATGAGCAGTTCTTC
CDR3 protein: CASRLYNEQFF

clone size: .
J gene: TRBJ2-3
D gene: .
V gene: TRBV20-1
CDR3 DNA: TGCAGTGCTGATAGCACAGATACGCAGTATTTT
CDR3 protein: CSADSTDTQYF

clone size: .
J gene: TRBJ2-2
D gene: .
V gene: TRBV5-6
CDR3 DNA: TGTGCCAGCAGCTTGCCTACGGGGACCGGGGAGCTGTTTTTT
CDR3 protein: CASSLPTGTGELFF

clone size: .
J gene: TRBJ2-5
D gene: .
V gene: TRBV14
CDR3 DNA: TGTGCCAGCGGCCTAGGGGAGACCCAGTACTTC
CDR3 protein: CASGLGETQYF

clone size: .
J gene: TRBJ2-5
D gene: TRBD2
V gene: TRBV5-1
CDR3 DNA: TGCGCCAGCAGCTTGGGCGGGACTAGCGGGACAGAGACCCAGTACTTC
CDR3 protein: CASSLGGTSGTETQYF

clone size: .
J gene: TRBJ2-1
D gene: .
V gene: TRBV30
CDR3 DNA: TGTGCCTGGAGTGGGAGAGAGCAGTTCTTC
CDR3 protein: CAWSGREQFF

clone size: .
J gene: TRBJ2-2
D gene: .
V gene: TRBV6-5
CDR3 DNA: TGTGCCAGCAGCCGCTCCGGGGAGCTGTTTTTT
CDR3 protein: CASSRSGELFF

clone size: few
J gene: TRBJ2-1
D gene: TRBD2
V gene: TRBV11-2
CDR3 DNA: TGTGCCAGCAGCTTAGCGGGAGGCCCCAATGAGCAGTTCTTC
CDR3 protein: CASSLAGGPNEQFF

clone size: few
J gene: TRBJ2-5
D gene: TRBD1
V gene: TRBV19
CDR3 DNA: TGTGCCACCAGACAGGGAAAGGAGACCCAGTACTTC
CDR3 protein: CATRQGKETQYF